A single sample is the source of the 23 T cell receptor beta chains below, sequenced in a study of beta chain features in type 1 diabetes. Since all of the isolated RNA was reverse transcribed, expressed TCRB transcripts were what got sequenced. This table comes from immunoSEQ multiplex PCR, and its TCRdb copy is limited to in-frame clones, with some not included. The sample has around 340,000 clones, about 19% seen once. Sample: naive CD4+ T cells from blood. All receptors come from a woman aged 18 to 35 in good health.

In this sample, this clone turned up a few times. This chain joins TRBV25-1 and TRBJ1-6, with TRBD1 matching 8 bases. V trimming: 3 bases; J trimming: 7 bases; junction bases outside the gene matches: 2. The germline V gene encodes CDR1 MGHDK and CDR2 SYGVNS. The CDR3 runs to 14 residues. Written as DNA, the CDR3 is TGTGCCAGCAGTGAGGACAGGGACAATTCACCCCTCCACTTT. This sequence encodes CASSEDRDNSPLHF.

This clone turned up a few times. The chain combines TRBV5-1 with TRBJ2-1, with TRBD1 matching 8 bases. Germline V gene sequence: CDR1 SGHRS, CDR2 YFSETQ. The CDR3 loop spans 15 amino acids. J gave up 3 bases and V 3 bases, and 5 bases lay outside the gene matches. The CDR3 DNA is TGCGCCAGCAGCTACACAGGGGGACGCTACAATGAGCAGTTCTTC. Encoded protein: CASSYTGGRYNEQFF.

The chain recombines TRBV6-5 with TRBJ2-5; D remains ambiguous. Deletions cut 7 bases from V and 7 bases from J, with 13 bases between. CDR1 and CDR2 (germline): MNHEY, SVGAGI. The CDR3 runs to 12 residues. CDR3 coding DNA: TGTGCCAGCACTACCCTGAGAGGGACCCAGTACTTC. Its translation: CASTTLRGTQYF.

This clone was counted only a few times. The rearrangement links TRBV30 to TRBJ2-7, with 10 bases fitting TRBD2. CDR3 length equals 13 residues. Germline loops: CDR1 GTSNPN, CDR2 SVGIG (reference sequence). V gave up 5 bases and J gave up 3 bases; unmatched junction bases: 4. The CDR3 sequence: CAWCPSGSYEQYF. DNA of the CDR3: TGTGCCTGGTGCCCTAGCGGGAGCTACGAGCAGTACTTC. Based on the CDR3 plus reference TRBV30 and TRBJ2-7, the full variable domain is SQTIHQWPATLVQPVGSPLSLECTVEGTSNPNLYWYRQAAGRGLQLLFYSVGIGQISSEVPQNLSASRPQDRQFILSSKKLLLSDSGFYLCAWCPSGSYEQYFGPGTRLTVT.

The sample holds a few counts of this clone. CDR3 residues: CASRPGTSGDRNEQFF. CDR3 nucleotide sequence: TGTGCCAGCAGGCCTGGGACTAGCGGGGACCGTAATGAGCAGTTCTTC. The chain joins TRBV7-8 to TRBJ2-1; 13 nucleotides align to TRBD2. Germline-derived CDR1 and CDR2 are SGHVS and FQNEAQ. This CDR3 comprises 16 residues. Trimming took 6 bases from V and 7 from J; bases not matched to a gene: 9.

The chain is built from TRBV6-6 and TRBJ2-1, with D perhaps matching TRBD1 (6 bases). The germline V gene encodes CDR1 MNHNY and CDR2 SVGAGI (reference sequence). Trimming stripped 2 bases from V and 0 bases from J, with 11 bases between. CDR3 length: 16 residues. Here the CDR3 reads CASSYADSLSYNEQFF. The CDR3 nucleotides are TGTGCCAGCAGTTACGCGGACAGTCTCTCCTACAATGAGCAGTTCTTC.

This clone has just a few counts. The chain couples TRBV29-1 to TRBJ2-2; 10 nucleotides line up with TRBD1. The CDR3 contains 15 residues. Germline assignment: CDR1 SQVTM and CDR2 ANQGSEA. Unmatched junction bases numbered 11, after V lost 6 bases and J lost 7 bases. The CDR3 DNA is TGCAGCGTGCTGCTTCGGACAGGGGGTCACGGGGAGCTGTTTTTT. Protein product: CSVLLRTGGHGELFF.

This clone appeared a few times. This rearrangement joins TRBV30 to TRBJ2-6; weak D call: TRBD2 (6 bases). Germline-derived CDR1 and CDR2 are GTSNPN and SVGIG (reference sequence). The CDR3 runs to 17 residues. The ends were cut back, 3 bases at V and 0 bases at J, with 15 bases in the middle. DNA for the CDR3: TGTGCCTGGAGGCGGGGACCTCTGCGCTCTGGGGCCAACGTCCTGACTTTC. Protein product: CAWRRGPLRSGANVLTF.

This clone was seen a few times. The chain recombines TRBV6-1 with TRBJ2-3; possible D gene TRBD1, 6 bases. V shed 11 bases and J shed 2 bases, with 17 bases lying between them. The germline CDR1 and CDR2 sequences are MNHNS and SASEGT. CDR3 size: 14 residues. CDR3 sequence (DNA): TGTGCCCACTCTTCGGGGACATCCACAGATACGCAGTATTTT. Encoded protein: CAHSSGTSTDTQYF.

This clone was observed a few times. The chain's CDR3 is CAIGRYGYTF. In nucleotides, the CDR3 is TGTGCCATCGGGAGGTATGGCTACACCTTC. The chain couples TRBV28 to TRBJ1-2; unclear D gene. V lost 10 bases and J lost 5, with 8 bases in between. The CDR3 has 10 amino acids. Germline V gene data show CDR1 as MDHEN and CDR2 as SYDVKM.

This chain's CDR3 is CASSQDGTENQPQHF. In nucleotides, the CDR3 is TGTGCCAGCAGCCAGGACGGGACAGAAAATCAGCCCCAGCATTTT. The rearrangement joins TRBV4-2 to TRBJ1-5; the match to TRBD1 covers 7 bases. CDR3 length equals 15 residues. Germline V gene data show CDR1 as LGHNA and CDR2 as YNFKEQ. Trimming removed 3 bases from V and 4 bases from J; junction bases left unmatched: 6.

The rearrangement joins TRBV7-9 to TRBJ1-1; D unclear. Deletions cut 3 bases from V and 4 bases from J, with 15 bases between. Germline CDR1 reads SEHNR; CDR2 reads FQNEAQ (reference sequence). This CDR3 is built from 15 residues. The CDR3 region is CASSFDWAKSTEAFF. The CDR3 coding sequence is TGTGCCAGCAGCTTTGATTGGGCAAAGAGCACTGAAGCTTTCTTT.

This clone was counted a few times. V is TRBV7-3 and J is TRBJ1-1, with TRBD1 matching 7 bases. Germline loops: CDR1 SGHTA, CDR2 FQGTGA. V shed 4 bases, J shed 6 bases, and the junction held 5 bases outside the gene matches. This CDR3 region has 13 residues. For the CDR3, the DNA is TGTGCCAGCAGCTGGGACAGACGAGCTGAAGCTTTCTTT. Translating gives CASSWDRRAEAFF.

CDR3 loop: CAISSGTSINEQFF. As DNA, the CDR3 is TGTGCCATCAGTTCCGGGACTAGCATCAATGAGCAGTTCTTC. The J gene is TRBJ2-1, the V gene TRBV10-3; 9 bases line up with TRBD2. V lost 5 bases, J lost 6 bases, and 5 bases stayed unmatched. The CDR3 totals 14 residues. Per germline, CDR1 ENHRY and CDR2 SYGVKD.

In this sample, this clone turned up a few times. This chain joins TRBV9 and TRBJ1-1; D uncertain. CDR3 length equals 14 residues. The ends were cut back, 0 bases at V and 4 bases at J, with 10 bases in the middle. Per the germline V gene, CDR1 is SGDLS and CDR2 is YYNGEE. The CDR3 DNA reads as TGTGCCAGCAGCGTAGGAGCCTCCGGCACTGAAGCTTTCTTT. This codes for CASSVGASGTEAFF.

Only a few counts were recorded for this clone. The rearrangement links TRBV9 to TRBJ1-2; 7 nucleotides line up with TRBD1. J was trimmed by 1 base and V by 0 bases; bases with no gene match: 3. Germline assignment: CDR1 SGDLS and CDR2 YYNGEE. The CDR3 extends over 15 amino acids. CDR3 in amino acids: CASSVDGTVNYGYTF. CDR3 coding DNA: TGTGCCAGCAGCGTAGACGGGACAGTTAACTATGGCTACACCTTC.

The rearrangement uses TRBV5-1 and TRBJ2-7; no clear D. Trimming stripped 5 bases from V and 2 bases from J, with 8 bases between. Germline values: CDR1 SGHRS, CDR2 YFSETQ. The CDR3 loop spans 12 amino acids. The CDR3 nucleotides read TGCGCCAGCAGTAACTACCCCTACGAGCAGTACTTC. As protein: CASSNYPYEQYF. Using reference TRBV5-1 and TRBJ2-7 for the parts outside the CDR3, the full variable domain is KAGVTQTPRYLIKTRGQQVTLSCSPISGHRSVSWYQQTPGQGLQFLFEYFSETQRNKGNFPGRFSGRQFSNSRSEMNVSTLELGDSALYLCASSNYPYEQYFGPGTRLTVT.

The gene calls are TRBV7-3 and TRBJ2-5; 7 positions match TRBD1. The trim removed 5 bases at V and 4 bases at J, leaving 7 bases unmatched. The CDR3 is 14 amino acids. CDR1 is SGHTA and CDR2 is FQGTGA in the germline V gene. In DNA, the CDR3 is TGTGCCAGCAGCCCTCGGGACAGACCAGAGACCCAGTACTTC. Protein sequence: CASSPRDRPETQYF. Full variable domain (remainder filled in from reference TRBV7-3 and TRBJ2-5): GAGVSQTPSNKVTEKGKYVELRCDPISGHTALYWYRQSLGQGPEFLIYFQGTGAADDSGLPNDRFFAVRPEGSVSTLKIQRTERGDSAVYLCASSPRDRPETQYFGPGTRLLVL.

This clone appeared a single time. The rearrangement links TRBV7-2 to TRBJ2-3; D possibly corresponds to TRBD1 (5 bases). Germline CDR1 SGHTA, CDR2 FQGNSA. CDR3 length: 13 amino acids. V lost 5 bases and J 1 base, leaving 7 bases between the germline ends. The CDR3 region is CASSPQGTDTQYF. The CDR3 bases are TGTGCCAGCAGCCCACAGGGCACAGATACGCAGTATTTT.

The chain joins TRBV5-1 to TRBJ2-5; 8 nucleotides align to TRBD1. The germline V gene encodes CDR1 SGHRS and CDR2 YFSETQ. With 0 bases clipped from V and 5 bases from J, the junction kept 6 bases outside the gene matches. The CDR3 spans 15 residues. The CDR3 loop reads CASSLGPGGLETQYF. The DNA for the CDR3 is TGCGCCAGCAGCTTGGGGCCAGGGGGCCTGGAGACCCAGTACTTC.

The rearrangement joins TRBV6-1 to TRBJ2-3, with D maybe TRBD1 (6 bases). V lost 6 bases and J lost 1, with 11 bases in between. CDR1 and CDR2 from the germline V gene are MNHNS and SASEGT. The CDR3 is made up of 14 amino acids. The CDR3 is CASRPEGGTDTQYF. CDR3 nucleotide sequence: TGTGCCAGCAGGCCCGAGGGGGGCACAGATACGCAGTATTTT.

The V and J genes are TRBV6-5 and TRBJ2-7; D is undetermined. Germline V lookup: CDR1 MNHEY, CDR2 SVGAGI. The CDR3 has 13 residues. Deletions cut 8 bases from V and 1 base from J, with 12 bases between. The CDR3 nucleotides read TGTGCCAGCGGTCCAACTATTTCCTACGAGCAGTACTTC. Translated: CASGPTISYEQYF.

The chain uses TRBV23-1 and TRBJ2-3; 12 nucleotides line up with TRBD2. TRBV23-1 belongs to the ORF category, with a function that is uncertain. Germline trimming cut 7 bases from V and 0 bases from J; bases unmatched to any gene: 14. This CDR3 spans 19 amino acids. This chain's CDR3 is CASIGPTSGRWNSTDTQYF. In DNA, the CDR3 is TGCGCCAGCATCGGTCCAACTAGCGGGAGGTGGAACAGCACAGATACGCAGTATTTT.